The table lists the clone carrying this T cell receptor beta chain with many counts. The antigen is undetermined. The data originate from a study of identical twins. Whole-study results and caveats: Out-of-frame sharing of TCR alpha in monozygotic twins was underestimated by models.

A universal primer site came from template switching; cDNA carried unique molecular identifiers. One entry per CDR3 protein, called by TCRdb with MiXCR from the 5' RACE reads. The sample comprises 700,000 to 950,000 distinct CDR3 sequences, about 12% of which are singletons, and around 1.5% rests with the top ten. The CDR3 spans 15 residues. Trimming took off 2 bases at V and 1 base at J, with 11 bases between the two ends. This sample also belongs to another study, concerning yellow fever vaccine responses in identical twins. That source reports: Twins' vaccine T cell responses were reported to seem partly convergent and partly personalized.

The chain links TRBV12-3 or TRBV12-4 to TRBJ1-1; D remains unclear. Sequenced: PBMCs. The sequence was collected from a woman aged 18-30 years in good health. The CDR3 sequence is CASSLLGFGNTEAFF. DNA for the CDR3: TGTGCCAGCAGTTTACTAGGGTTTGGGAACACTGAAGCTTTCTTT.